This TCR beta chain was captured in a study of HIV-infected patients and healthy controls. Study summary: CD8 counts did not change consistently during early therapy; the CD4:CD8 ratio climbed slightly.

V gave up 0 bases and J gave up 0 bases, with 20 bases separating them. The CDR3 consists of 19 residues. Germline V CDR1 and CDR2: SGDLS, YYNGEE. This clonotype was seen many times. No cell fractionation was done, so the repertoire covers all unsorted peripheral blood T cells. cDNA was made from about 500 ng RNA using alpha and beta constant primers. Separate chain-specific third strand synthesis with multiplexing indices produced the alpha and beta libraries. TCRdb analysed the 5' RACE reads with MiXCR anew, one entry per CDR3 protein. The data hold 4,300 or so distinct CDR3 sequences, with about an eighth observed a single time.

This TCR derives from an adult with HIV infection. Sequenced material: blood, taken before antiretroviral therapy. This chain connects TRBV9 to TRBJ2-3, with unresolved D. The CDR3 reads CASSVEPPTELISTDTQYF. CDR3 bases: TGTGCCAGCAGCGTAGAACCCCCCACAGAGTTGATTAGCACAGATACGCAGTATTTT.